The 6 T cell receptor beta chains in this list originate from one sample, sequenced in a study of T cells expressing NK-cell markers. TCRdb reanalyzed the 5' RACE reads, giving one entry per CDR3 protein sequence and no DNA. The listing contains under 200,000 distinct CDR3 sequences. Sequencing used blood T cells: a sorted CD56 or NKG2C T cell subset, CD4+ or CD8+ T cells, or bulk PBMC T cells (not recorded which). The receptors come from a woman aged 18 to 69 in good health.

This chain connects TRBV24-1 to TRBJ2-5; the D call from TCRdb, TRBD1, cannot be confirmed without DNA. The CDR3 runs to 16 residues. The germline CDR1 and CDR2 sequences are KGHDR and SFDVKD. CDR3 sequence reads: CATSDYLPDSQETQYF.

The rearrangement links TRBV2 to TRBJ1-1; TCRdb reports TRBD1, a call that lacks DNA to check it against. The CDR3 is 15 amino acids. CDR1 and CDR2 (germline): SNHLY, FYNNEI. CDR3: CASTRGPTGDTEAFF.

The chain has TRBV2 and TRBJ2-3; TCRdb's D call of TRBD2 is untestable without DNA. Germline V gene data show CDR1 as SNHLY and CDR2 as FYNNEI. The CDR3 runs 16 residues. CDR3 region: CASSEGLAGIGGTQYF. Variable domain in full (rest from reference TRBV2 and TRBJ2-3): EPEVTQTPSHQVTQMGQEVILRCVPISNHLYFYWYRQILGQKVEFLVSFYNNEISEKSEIFDDQFSVERPDGSNFTLKIRSTKLEDSAMYFCASSEGLAGIGGTQYFGPGTRLTVL.

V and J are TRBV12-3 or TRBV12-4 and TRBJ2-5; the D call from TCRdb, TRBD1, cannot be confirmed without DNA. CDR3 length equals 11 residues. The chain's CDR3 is CASTWGETQYF.

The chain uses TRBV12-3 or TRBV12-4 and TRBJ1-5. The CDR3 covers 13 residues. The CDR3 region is CASSTRAGPPQHF.

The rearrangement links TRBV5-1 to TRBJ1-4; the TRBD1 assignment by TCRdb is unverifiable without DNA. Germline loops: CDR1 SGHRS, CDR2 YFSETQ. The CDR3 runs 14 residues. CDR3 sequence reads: CASSLAPGGEKLFF.